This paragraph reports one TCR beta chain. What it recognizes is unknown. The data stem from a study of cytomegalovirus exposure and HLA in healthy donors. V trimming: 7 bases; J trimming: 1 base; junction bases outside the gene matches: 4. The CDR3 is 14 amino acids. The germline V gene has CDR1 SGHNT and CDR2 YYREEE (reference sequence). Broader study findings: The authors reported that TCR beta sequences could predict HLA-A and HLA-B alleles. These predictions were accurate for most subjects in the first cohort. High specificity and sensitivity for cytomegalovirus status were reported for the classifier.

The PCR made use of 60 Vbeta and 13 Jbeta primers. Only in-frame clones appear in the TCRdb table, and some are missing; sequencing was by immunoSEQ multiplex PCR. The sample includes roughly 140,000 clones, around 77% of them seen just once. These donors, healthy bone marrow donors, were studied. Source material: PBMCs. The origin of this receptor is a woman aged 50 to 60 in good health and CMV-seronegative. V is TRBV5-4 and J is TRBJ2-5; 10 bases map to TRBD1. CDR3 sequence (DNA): TGTGCCAGCGGGAGACAGGGGGCCCAAGAGACCCAGTACTTC. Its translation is CASGRQGAQETQYF.